This T cell receptor (beta chain) is drawn from a study of glioma-infiltrating T cells (dated by TCRdb to about 2016). For the wider study: Sequencing of TCR alpha- and beta-chain repertoires was performed on glioma tissue, on non-neoplastic brain tissue, and on matched peripheral blood mononuclear cells. Three low-grade glioma patients, under ten primary glioblastoma patients and three non-glioma patients contributing non-neoplastic brain tissue were included in the paired cohort. To measure divergence between tissue and blood T-cell populations, each tissue-infiltrating repertoire was compared with the peripheral blood repertoire of the same patient. Overall study results and their limits: Only a very small number of CDR3 sequences turned up in both tissue and blood, a result put down to high CDR3 diversity combined with limited sampling. Small numbers underpinned the group comparisons: about 8 glioblastoma patients, three low-grade glioma patients and three non-neoplastic patients. VJ-independent divergence between tissue and blood was below expectation in non-neoplastic patients but above expectation in all gliomas, especially low-grade gliomas.

TCR alpha and beta CDR3 regions were amplified with the iRepertoire nested amplicon-rescue multiplex PCR (arm-PCR) platform from RNA. One-step reverse transcription and amplification used roughly 95-400 ng of tissue mRNA or PBMC total RNA as input. Following bead purification, Illumina adapters were added through a secondary multiplex PCR, and the libraries were then gel-purified between 200 and 400 bp. Demultiplexing relied on internal 6-nucleotide barcodes carried by the libraries. Sequencing of the libraries was done on an Illumina MiSeq using 2x220 or 2x250 nucleotide paired-end reads. The study's processing was this. Paired reads were merged with FLASH 1.2.11 and aligned to the GRCh37 human genome with BWA-MEM before extracting TRA and TRB reads. V and J assignment used an IMGT-derived reference of cassette sequences and CDR3 motifs that included pseudogenes. Reads were translated in three frames, and productive CDR3s were defined as those with a C...FGXG motif and no stop codons. A clonotype was defined as a unique combination of a V-J cassette pair and a CDR3 amino acid sequence. Reads were filtered by Hamming distance, with the threshold set by the sequence error rate of each sample in mapped regions. The public sequencing data were trimmed at Q25 with fastp and processed into clonotypes with MiXCR by TCRdb, which kept only in-frame beta chains. Under each unique CDR3 protein, matching rows form one entry showing the most common genes and DNA. The V and J calls, along with clone size, are taken from TCRdb and not from the paper's own processing. Here the sample has approximately 190,000 distinct CDR3 sequences; 32% occur a single time. The top ten hold 20% to 25% of the sample.

Taken from the germline V gene, the CDR1 and CDR2 loops are SGHTA and FQGNSA. From the cysteine through the phenylalanine, the CDR3 covers 16 amino acids. Just CDR3 DNA is preserved here, 48 bases in frame from base 1. V lost 3 bases and J lost 2 bases, and the count of bases not matched to a germline gene is 7. Note on this clonotype: Its antigen remains unidentified. Qualities for individual bases were not recorded, and no much larger clone is one base off.

This clonotype was obtained from a human donor with low-grade glioma or glioblastoma, undergoing nonglioma brain surgery, or in good health (not recorded which). Sequencing was done on a sample of glioma tissue, nonneoplastic brain tissue, or PBMCs (not recorded which). The sequence links TRBV7-2 to TRBJ2-5; TRBD1 agrees with 9 junctional bases. The CDR3 sequence is CASSFRSGTGQETQYF. The base sequence is TGTGCCAGCAGCTTCCGATCCGGGACAGGGCAAGAGACCCAGTACTTC.